This T cell receptor beta chain was profiled in a study of T cell responses to AZD1222 COVID-19 vaccine. Study background: Second doses that came at about 4 or about 12 weeks were put together. Study-level points and caveats: Spike-specific TCR breadth and depth rose after two AZD1222 doses. Variant regions that are unmutated are reportedly the target of nearly half of spike-specific TCRs.

Sequencing used immunoSEQ multiplex PCR; TCRdb keeps in-frame clones, though not all of them. The data show some 180,000 clones, with about 91% seen just once and approximately 0.5% held by the top ten. For this clone: As yet, its antigen is unknown.

V lost 4 bases and J lost 6, with 17 bases in between. There are 14 residues in the CDR3. Germline V lookup: CDR1 SGHKS, CDR2 YYEKEE (reference sequence). Specimen: peripheral blood, collected on day 0 of AZD1222 vaccination. The clonotype originates from an adult in good health. The chain couples TRBV5-5 to TRBJ2-7; D is possibly TRBD1 (6 bases). The CDR3: CASSRPGHPSEQYF. The CDR3 coding sequence is TGTGCCAGCAGCAGGCCGGGACACCCATCCGAGCAGTACTTC.